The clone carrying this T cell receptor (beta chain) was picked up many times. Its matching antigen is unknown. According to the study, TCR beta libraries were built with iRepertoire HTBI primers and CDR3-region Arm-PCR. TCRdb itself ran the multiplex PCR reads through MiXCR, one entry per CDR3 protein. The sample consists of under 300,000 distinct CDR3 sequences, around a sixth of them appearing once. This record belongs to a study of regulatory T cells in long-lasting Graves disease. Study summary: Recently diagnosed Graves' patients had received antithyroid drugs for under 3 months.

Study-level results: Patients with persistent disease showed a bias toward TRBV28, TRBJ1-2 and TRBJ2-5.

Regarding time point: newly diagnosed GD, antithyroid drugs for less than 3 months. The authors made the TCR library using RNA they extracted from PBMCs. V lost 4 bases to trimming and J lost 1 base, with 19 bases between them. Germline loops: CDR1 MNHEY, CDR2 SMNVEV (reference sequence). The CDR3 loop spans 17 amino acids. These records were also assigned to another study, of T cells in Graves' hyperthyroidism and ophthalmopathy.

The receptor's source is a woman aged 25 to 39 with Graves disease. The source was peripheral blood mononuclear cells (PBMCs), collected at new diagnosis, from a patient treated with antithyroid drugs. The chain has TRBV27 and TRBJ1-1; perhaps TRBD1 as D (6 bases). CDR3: CASSSHPITGRNTEAFF. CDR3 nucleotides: TGTGCCAGCAGTTCCCATCCCATCACAGGGAGGAACACTGAAGCTTTCTTT.